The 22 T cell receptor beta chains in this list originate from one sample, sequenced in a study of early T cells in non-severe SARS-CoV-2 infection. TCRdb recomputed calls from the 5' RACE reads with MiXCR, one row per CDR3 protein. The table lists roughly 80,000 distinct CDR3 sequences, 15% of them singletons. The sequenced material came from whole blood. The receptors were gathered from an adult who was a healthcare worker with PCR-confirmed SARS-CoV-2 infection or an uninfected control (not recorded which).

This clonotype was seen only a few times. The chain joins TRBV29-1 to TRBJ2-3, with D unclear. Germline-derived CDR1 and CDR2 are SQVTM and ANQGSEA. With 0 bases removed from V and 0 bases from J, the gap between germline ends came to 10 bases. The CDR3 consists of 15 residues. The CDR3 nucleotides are TGCAGCGTTGAAGATAGGACCAAAAGCACAGATACGCAGTATTTT. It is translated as CSVEDRTKSTDTQYF.

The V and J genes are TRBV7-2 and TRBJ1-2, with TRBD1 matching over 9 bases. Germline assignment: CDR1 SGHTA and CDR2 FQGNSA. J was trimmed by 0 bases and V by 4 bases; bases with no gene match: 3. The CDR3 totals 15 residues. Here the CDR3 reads CASSSWDRANYGYTF. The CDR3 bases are TGTGCCAGCAGCTCATGGGACAGGGCTAACTATGGCTACACCTTC.

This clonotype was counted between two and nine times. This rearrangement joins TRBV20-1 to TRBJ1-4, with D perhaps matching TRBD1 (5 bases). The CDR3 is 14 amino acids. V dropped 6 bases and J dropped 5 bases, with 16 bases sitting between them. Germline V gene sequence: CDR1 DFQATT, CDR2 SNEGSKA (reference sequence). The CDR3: CSASVLGENEKLFF. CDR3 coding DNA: TGCAGTGCGTCGGTATTGGGGGAAAATGAAAAACTGTTTTTT.

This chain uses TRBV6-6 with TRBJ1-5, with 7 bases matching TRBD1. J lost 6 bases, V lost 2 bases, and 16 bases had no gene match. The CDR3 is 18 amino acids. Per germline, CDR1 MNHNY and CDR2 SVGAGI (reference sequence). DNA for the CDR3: TGTGCCAGCAGTTACAGGCCCGGGGACAGAACTAGTGGTCAGCCCCAGCATTTT. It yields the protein CASSYRPGDRTSGQPQHF.

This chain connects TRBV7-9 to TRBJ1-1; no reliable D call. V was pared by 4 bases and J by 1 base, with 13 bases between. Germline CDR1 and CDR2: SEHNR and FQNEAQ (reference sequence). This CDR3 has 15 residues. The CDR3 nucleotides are TGTGCCAGCAGCTCTCCCGGCAGAGGGAACACTGAAGCTTTCTTT. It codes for CASSSPGRGNTEAFF. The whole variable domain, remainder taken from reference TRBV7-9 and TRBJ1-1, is DTGVSQNPRHKITKRGQNVTFRCDPISEHNRLYWYRQTLGQGPEFLTYFQNEAQLEKSRLLSDRFSAERPKGSFSTLEIQRTEQGDSAMYLCASSSPGRGNTEAFFGQGTRLTVV.

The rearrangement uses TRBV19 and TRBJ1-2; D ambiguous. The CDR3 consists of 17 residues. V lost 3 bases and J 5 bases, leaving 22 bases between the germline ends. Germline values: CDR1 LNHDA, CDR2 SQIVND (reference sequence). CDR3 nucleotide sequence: TGTGCCAGTAGTATCCCGCGTAAATTTCGTATGGGGTATGGCTACACCTTC. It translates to CASSIPRKFRMGYGYTF.

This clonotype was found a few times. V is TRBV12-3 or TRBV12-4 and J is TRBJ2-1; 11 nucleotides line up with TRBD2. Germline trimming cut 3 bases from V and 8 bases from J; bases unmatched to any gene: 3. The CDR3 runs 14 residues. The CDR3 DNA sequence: TGTGCCAGCAGTTTCCTAGCGGGGGGCTATGAGCAGTTCTTC. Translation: CASSFLAGGYEQFF.

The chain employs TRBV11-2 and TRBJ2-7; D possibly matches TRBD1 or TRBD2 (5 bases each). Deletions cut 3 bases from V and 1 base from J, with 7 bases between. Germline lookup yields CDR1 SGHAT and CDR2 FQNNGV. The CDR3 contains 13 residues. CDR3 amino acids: CASSLGPSYEQYF. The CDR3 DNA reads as TGTGCCAGCAGCTTGGGACCTTCCTACGAGCAGTACTTC.

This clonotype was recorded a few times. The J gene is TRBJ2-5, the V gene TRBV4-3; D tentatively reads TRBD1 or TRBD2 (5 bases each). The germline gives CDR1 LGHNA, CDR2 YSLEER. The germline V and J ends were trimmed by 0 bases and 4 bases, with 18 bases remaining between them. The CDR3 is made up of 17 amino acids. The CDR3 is CASSQDGPVWGRETQYF. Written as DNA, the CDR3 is TGCGCCAGCAGCCAAGATGGCCCGGTATGGGGGAGAGAGACCCAGTACTTC.

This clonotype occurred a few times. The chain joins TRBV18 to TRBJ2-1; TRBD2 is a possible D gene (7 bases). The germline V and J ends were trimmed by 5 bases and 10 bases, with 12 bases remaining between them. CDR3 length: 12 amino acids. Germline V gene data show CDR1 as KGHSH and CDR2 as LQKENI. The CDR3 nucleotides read TGTGCCAGCTCAAATTGGGGGGGCGAGCAGTTCTTC. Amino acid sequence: CASSNWGGEQFF.

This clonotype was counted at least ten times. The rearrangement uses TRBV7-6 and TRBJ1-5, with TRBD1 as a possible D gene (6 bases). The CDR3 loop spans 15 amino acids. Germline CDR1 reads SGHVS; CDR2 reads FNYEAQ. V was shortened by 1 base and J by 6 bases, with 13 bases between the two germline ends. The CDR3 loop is CASSLEPRGGQPQHF. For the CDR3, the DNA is TGTGCCAGCAGCTTAGAGCCTAGGGGGGGTCAGCCCCAGCATTTT. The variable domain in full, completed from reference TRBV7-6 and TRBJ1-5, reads GAGVSQSPRYKVTKRGQDVALRCDPISGHVSLYWYRQALGQGPEFLTYFNYEAQQDKSGLPNDRFSAERPEGSISTLTIQRTEQRDSAMYRCASSLEPRGGQPQHFGDGTRLSIL.

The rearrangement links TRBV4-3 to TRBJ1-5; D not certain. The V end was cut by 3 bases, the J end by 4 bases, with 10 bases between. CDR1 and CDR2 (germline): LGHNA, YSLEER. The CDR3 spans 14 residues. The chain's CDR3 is CASSHGPGNQPQHF. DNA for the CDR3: TGCGCCAGCAGCCATGGACCTGGGAATCAGCCCCAGCATTTT.

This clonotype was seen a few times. The CDR3 DNA reads as TGTGCCAGCAGTCCTTGGACAGGGTACTATGGCTACACCTTC. This gives the protein CASSPWTGYYGYTF. The chain uses TRBV28 and TRBJ1-2, with 8 bases lining up with TRBD1. This CDR3 comprises 14 residues. Trimming took 5 bases from V and 3 from J; bases not matched to a gene: 5. Germline V lookup: CDR1 MDHEN, CDR2 SYDVKM.

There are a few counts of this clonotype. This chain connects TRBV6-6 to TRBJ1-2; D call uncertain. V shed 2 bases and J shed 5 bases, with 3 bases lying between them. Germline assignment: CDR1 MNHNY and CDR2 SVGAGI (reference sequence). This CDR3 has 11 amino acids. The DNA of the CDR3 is TGTGCCAGCAGTTACCCGTATGGCTACACCTTC. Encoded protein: CASSYPYGYTF.

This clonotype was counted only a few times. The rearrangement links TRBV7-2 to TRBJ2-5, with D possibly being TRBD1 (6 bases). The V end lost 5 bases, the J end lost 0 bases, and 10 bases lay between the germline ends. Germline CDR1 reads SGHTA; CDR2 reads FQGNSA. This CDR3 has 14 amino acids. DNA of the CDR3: TGTGCCAGCAGCGCCACAGGGTACCAAGAGACCCAGTACTTC. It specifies CASSATGYQETQYF.

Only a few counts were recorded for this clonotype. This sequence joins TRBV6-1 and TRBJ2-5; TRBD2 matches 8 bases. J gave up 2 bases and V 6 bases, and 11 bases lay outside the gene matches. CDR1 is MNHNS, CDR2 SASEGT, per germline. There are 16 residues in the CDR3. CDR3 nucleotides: TGTGCCAGCAGAGTAAGCGGGAGCTCCCCTCAAGAGACCCAGTACTTC. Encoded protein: CASRVSGSSPQETQYF.

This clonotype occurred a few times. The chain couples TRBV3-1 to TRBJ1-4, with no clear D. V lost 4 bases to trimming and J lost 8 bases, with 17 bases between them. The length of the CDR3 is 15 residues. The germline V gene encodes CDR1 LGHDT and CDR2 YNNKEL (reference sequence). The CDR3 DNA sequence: TGTGCCAGCAGCCGACGAGGGCCCCGTGACGAAAAACTGTTTTTT. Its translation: CASSRRGPRDEKLFF.

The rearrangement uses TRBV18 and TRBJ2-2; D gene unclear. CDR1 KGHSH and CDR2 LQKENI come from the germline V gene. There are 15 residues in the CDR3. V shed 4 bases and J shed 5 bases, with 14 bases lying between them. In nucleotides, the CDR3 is TGTGCCAGCTCACGATGGGAACTGGGGACCGGGGAGCTGTTTTTT. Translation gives CASSRWELGTGELFF.

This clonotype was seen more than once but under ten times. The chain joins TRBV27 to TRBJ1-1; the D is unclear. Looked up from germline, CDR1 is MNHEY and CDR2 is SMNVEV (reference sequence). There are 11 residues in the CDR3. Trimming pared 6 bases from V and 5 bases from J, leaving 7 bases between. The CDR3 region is CASRSLTEAFF. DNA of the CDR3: TGTGCCAGCAGAAGTCTGACTGAAGCTTTCTTT.

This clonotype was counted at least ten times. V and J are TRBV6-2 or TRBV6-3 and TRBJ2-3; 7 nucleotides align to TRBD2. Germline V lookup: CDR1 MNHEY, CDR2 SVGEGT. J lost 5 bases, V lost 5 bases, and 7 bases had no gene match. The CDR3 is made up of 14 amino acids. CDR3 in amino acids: CASSPRLAGDTQYF. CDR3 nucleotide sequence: TGTGCCAGCAGTCCCCGACTAGCAGGAGATACGCAGTATTTT.

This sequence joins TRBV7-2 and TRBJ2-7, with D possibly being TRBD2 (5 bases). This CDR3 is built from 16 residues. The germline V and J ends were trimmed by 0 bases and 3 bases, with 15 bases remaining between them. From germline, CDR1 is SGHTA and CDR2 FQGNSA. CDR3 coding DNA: TGTGCCAGCAGCTTAGCAAGGGTTTGGGAGTACTACGAGCAGTACTTC. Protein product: CASSLARVWEYYEQYF.

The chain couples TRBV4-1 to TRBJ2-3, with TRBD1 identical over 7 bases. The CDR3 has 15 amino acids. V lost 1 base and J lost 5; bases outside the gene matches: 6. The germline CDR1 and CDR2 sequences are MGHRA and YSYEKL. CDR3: CASSQGGGRKDTQYF. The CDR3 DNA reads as TGCGCCAGCAGCCAAGGAGGGGGCAGGAAAGATACGCAGTATTTT.